What follows is one T cell receptor beta chain and its context. Its target is unknown. For sorted subsets, 150 to 250 ng DNA per replicate equaled some 27,000 T cell genomes. Repertoires were generated with immunoSEQ multiplex PCR, while TCRdb's copy carries only in-frame clones and drops some. The sample lists roughly 640,000 clones; 97% were seen once. V dropped 1 base and J dropped 4; count of bases not matched to a gene: 7. The CDR3 has 17 amino acids. Per the germline V gene, CDR1 is LNHDA and CDR2 is SQIVND (reference sequence). The sample comes from a study of shared clonotypes between healthy human individuals. Study-level information: The study enrolled a couple of women and three men aged 18 to 49.

The donor cohort consisted entirely of Caucasian adults residing in Nashville, Tennessee. Study-level points and caveats: Sampling involved blood alone; tissue repertoires likely differ.

The TCR comes from a woman in her twenties or thirties in good health. Sequenced input: naive CD4+ T cells sorted from blood. As to subset: CD45RA+ positively selected. The V and J genes are TRBV19 and TRBJ2-2, with 9 positions matching TRBD2. In DNA, the CDR3 is TGTGCCAGTAGTATAGGACTAGCGGCCCCTCCCACCGGGGAGCTGTTTTTT. Translated, it gives CASSIGLAAPPTGELFF. Variable domain in full (rest from reference TRBV19 and TRBJ2-2): DGGITQSPKYLFRKEGQNVTLSCEQNLNHDAMYWYRQDPGQGLRLIYYSQIVNDFQKGDIAEGYSVSREKKESFPLTVTSAQKNPTAFYLCASSIGLAAPPTGELFFGEGSRLTVL.